This TCR beta chain was sequenced during a study of T cells after yellow fever vaccination. Study-level findings and limits: High-abundance clonotypes from the bulk population could contaminate FACS-sorted repertoires. Reappearance after the booster was seen for most primary-vaccination clones, at roughly 96% CD4 and less than 90% CD8.

Trimming cost V 3 bases and J 7 bases, with 12 bases left between them. The length of the CDR3 is 13 residues. CDR1 and CDR2 (germline): KGHSH, LQKENI. Remarks on this clonotype: Its antigen is currently unknown.

TCRdb itself ran the 5' RACE reads through MiXCR, one entry per CDR3 protein. The table shows 300,000 to 400,000 distinct CDR3 sequences, with about 12% occurring only once. Sequences were derived from CD4+ T cells sorted from PBMCs, sampled 15 days after the yellow fever booster vaccination. V gene TRBV18 combines with J gene TRBJ1-2, with a possible D match to TRBD1 (6 bases). This clonotype was obtained from a man aged 18 to 30 who received the YFV17D yellow fever vaccine. The CDR3 loop is CASSPPGDRGYTF. CDR3 nucleotides: TGTGCCAGCTCACCTCCAGGGGATCGTGGCTACACCTTC.